Included here is one T cell receptor beta chain sequence, with context. This sample stems from a study of T cell responses to AZD1222 COVID-19 vaccine. The table came from immunoSEQ multiplex PCR; TCRdb's copy has only in-frame clones and leaves some out. The data show under 120,000 clones, around nine tenths seen once. Germline values: CDR1 MDHEN, CDR2 SYDVKM. This CDR3 has 16 residues. V trimming: 5 bases; J trimming: 3 bases; junction bases outside the gene matches: 7. The chain combines TRBV28 with TRBJ2-4; 10 positions agree with TRBD1. The sample was peripheral blood, taken 28 days after the second AZD1222 dose. The clonotype was recovered from an adult who received the AZD1222 COVID-19 vaccine. Written as DNA, the CDR3 is TGTGCCAGCAGTAGCCGGGACAGGGGTGGCAAAAACATTCAGTACTTC. Encoded protein: CASSSRDRGGKNIQYF.